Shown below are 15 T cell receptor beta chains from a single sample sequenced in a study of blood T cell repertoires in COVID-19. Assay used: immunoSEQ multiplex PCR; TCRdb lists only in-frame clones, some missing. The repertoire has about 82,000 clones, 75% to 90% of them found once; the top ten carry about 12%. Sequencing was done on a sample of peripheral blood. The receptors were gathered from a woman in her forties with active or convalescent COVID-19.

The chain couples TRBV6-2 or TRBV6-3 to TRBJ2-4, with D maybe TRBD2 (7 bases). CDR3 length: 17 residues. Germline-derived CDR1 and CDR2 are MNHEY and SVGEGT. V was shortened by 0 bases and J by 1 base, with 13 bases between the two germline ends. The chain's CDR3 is CASSYSRGGAAKNIQYF. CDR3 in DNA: TGTGCCAGCAGTTACTCGAGGGGGGGCGCCGCCAAAAACATTCAGTACTTC.

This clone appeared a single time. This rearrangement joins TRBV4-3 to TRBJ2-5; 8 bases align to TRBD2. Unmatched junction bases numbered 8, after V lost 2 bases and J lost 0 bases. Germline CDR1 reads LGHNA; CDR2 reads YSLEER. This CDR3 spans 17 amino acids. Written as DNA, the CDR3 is TGCGCCAGCAGCCAAACCTTTGGCGGGAGGTACCAAGAGACCCAGTACTTC. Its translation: CASSQTFGGRYQETQYF.

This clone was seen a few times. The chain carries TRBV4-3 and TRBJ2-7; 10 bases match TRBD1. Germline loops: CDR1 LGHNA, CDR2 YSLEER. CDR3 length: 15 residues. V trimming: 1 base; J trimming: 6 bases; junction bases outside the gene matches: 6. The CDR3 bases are TGCGCCAGCAGCCAAGTAAGGACAGGGGGAAGCGAGCAGTACTTC. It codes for CASSQVRTGGSEQYF.

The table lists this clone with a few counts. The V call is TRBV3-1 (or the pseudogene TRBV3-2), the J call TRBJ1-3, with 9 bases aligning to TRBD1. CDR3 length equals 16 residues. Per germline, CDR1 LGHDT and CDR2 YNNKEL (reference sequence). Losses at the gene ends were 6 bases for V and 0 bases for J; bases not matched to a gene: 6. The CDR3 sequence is CASSQQGALSGNTIYF. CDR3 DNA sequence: TGTGCCAGCAGTCAACAGGGGGCTCTCTCTGGAAACACCATATATTTT.

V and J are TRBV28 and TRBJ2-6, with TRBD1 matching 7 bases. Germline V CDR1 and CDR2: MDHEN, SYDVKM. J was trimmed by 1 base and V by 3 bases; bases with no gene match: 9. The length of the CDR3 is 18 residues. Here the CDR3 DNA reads TGTGCCAGCAGTTTGTGGGCCTCACAGGGGTCTGGGGCCAACGTCCTGACTTTC. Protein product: CASSLWASQGSGANVLTF.

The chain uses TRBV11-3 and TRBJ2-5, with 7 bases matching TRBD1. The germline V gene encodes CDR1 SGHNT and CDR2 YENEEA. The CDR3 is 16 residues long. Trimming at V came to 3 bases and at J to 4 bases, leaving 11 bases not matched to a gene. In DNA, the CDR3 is TGTGCCAGCAGCTTTCGACAGGGCGTCGACGGAGAGACCCAGTACTTC. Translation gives CASSFRQGVDGETQYF. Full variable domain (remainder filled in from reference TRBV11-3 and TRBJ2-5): EAGVVQSPRYKIIEKKQPVAFWCNPISGHNTLYWYLQNLGQGPELLIRYENEEAVDDSQLPKDRFSAERLKGVDSTLKIQPAELGDSAVYLCASSFRQGVDGETQYFGPGTRLLVL.

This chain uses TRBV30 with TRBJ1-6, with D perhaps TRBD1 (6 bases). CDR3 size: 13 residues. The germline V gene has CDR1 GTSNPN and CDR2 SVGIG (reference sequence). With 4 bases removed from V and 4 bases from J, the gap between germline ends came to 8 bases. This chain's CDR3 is CAWTQGYNSPLHF. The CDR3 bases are TGTGCCTGGACACAGGGATATAATTCACCCCTCCACTTT. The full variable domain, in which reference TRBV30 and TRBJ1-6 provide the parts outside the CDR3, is SQTIHQWPATLVQPVGSPLSLECTVEGTSNPNLYWYRQAAGRGLQLLFYSVGIGQISSEVPQNLSASRPQDRQFILSSKKLLLSDSGFYLCAWTQGYNSPLHFGNGTRLTVT.

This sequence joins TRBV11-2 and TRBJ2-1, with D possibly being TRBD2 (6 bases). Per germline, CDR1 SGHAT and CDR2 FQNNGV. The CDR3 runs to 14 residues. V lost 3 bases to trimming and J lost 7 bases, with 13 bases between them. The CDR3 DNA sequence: TGTGCCAGCAGCTTTGAATGGGGGAGGAATGAGCAGTTCTTC. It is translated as CASSFEWGRNEQFF. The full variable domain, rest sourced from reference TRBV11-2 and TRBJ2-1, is EAGVAQSPRYKIIEKRQSVAFWCNPISGHATLYWYQQILGQGPKLLIQFQNNGVVDDSQLPKDRFSAERLKGVDSTLKIQPAKLEDSAVYLCASSFEWGRNEQFFGPGTRLTVL.

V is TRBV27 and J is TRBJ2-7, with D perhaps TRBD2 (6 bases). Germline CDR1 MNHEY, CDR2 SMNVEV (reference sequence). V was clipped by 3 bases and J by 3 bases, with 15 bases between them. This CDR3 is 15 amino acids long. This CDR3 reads CASSFSSAANYEQYF. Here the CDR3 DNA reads TGTGCCAGCAGTTTTTCTAGCGCGGCCAACTACGAGCAGTACTTC.

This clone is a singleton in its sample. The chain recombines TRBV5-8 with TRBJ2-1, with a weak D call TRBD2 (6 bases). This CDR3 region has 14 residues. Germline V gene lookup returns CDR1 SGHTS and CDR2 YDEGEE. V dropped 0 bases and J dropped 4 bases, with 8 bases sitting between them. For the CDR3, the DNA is TGTGCCAGCAGCTTGGGTAGCGGTTACAATGAGCAGTTCTTC. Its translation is CASSLGSGYNEQFF.

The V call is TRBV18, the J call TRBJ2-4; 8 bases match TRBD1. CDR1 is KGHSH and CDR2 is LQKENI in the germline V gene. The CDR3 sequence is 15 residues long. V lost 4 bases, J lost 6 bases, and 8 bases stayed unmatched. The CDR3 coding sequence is TGTGCCAGCTCACTAATAGAAGACAGGGGAAACATTCAGTACTTC. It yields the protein CASSLIEDRGNIQYF.

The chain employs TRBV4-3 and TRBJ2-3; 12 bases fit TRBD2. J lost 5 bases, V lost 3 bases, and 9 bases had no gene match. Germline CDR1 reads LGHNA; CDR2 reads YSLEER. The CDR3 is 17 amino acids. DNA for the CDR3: TGCGCCAGCAGCCAGCTCTGGTCTAGCGGGGGGGAAGATACGCAGTATTTT. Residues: CASSQLWSSGGEDTQYF.

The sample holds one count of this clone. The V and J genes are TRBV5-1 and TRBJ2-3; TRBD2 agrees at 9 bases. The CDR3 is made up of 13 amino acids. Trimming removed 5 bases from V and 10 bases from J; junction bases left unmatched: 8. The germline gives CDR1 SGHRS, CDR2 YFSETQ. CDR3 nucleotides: TGCGCCAGCAGTGGCAGCGGGGGGCGGGCGCAGTATTTT. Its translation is CASSGSGGRAQYF.

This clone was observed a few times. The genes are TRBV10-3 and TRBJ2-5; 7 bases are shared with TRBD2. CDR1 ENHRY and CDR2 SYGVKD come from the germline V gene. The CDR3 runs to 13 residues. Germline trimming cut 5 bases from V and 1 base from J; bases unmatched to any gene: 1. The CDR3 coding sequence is TGTGCCATCAGTAGGACTAGCCAAGAGACCCAGTACTTC. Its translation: CAISRTSQETQYF.

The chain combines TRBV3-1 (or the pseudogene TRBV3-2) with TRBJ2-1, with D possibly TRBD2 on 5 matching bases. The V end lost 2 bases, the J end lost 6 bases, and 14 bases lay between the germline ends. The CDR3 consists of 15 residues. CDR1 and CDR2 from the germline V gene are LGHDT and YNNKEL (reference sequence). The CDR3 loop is CASSQLIAPGNEQFF. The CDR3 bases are TGTGCCAGCAGCCAACTAATAGCGCCAGGCAATGAGCAGTTCTTC.